This TCR beta chain stems from a study of blood T cell repertoires in COVID-19. Study information: Researchers got acute and convalescent COVID-19 samples from the United States, Italy and Spain. PBMCs, B-cell-depleted T cells, or T cells provided the cDNA or gDNA that made up the material.

Unmatched junction bases numbered 9, after V lost 6 bases and J lost 5 bases. Germline CDR1 is MNHEY and CDR2 is SVGAGI. This CDR3 has 14 amino acids. Study processing details: Amplifying reference gene primers gave estimates of nucleated cell counts. TCRdb's copy holds only in-frame clones and misses some; the assay was immunoSEQ multiplex PCR. V and J calls and clone size follow that table, whereas D and trimming were derived from the DNA. There are fewer than 150,000 clones in the sample; about 72% occur only once, and around 9.9% lies in the top ten. The chain couples TRBV6-5 to TRBJ2-5; 7 bases agree with TRBD2. The receptor's source is a man in his sixties who had recovered from COVID-19. What was sequenced was peripheral blood. The CDR3 spells CASRPGLGGETQYF. Written as DNA, the CDR3 is TGTGCCAGCAGACCCGGACTGGGGGGGGAGACCCAGTACTTC.